A selection of T cell receptor beta chains follows, all from one sample in a study of cytomegalovirus exposure and HLA in healthy donors. Data came from immunoSEQ multiplex PCR; TCRdb stores just in-frame clones and leaves some out. The sample has roughly 60,000 clones; about 90% are singletons. The sequenced material came from PBMCs. Receptors were obtained from a woman younger than 30 in good health and CMV-seronegative. The CDR3 runs from the conserved cysteine through the conserved F or W. The order of the fields is D gene, J gene, V gene, CDR3 DNA, CDR3 protein. The D gene is left open where the match is weak.

D gene: -; J gene: TRBJ2-7; V gene: TRBV5-4; CDR3 DNA: TGTGCCAGCAGCACCGGGGACTTTGCGGGGCAGCAGTACTTC; CDR3 protein: CASSTGDFAGQQYF
D gene: TRBD2; J gene: TRBJ2-1; V gene: TRBV5-6; CDR3 DNA: TGTGCCAGCAGCCTACGGACTAGCGGGAGGAATGAGCAGTTCTTC; CDR3 protein: CASSLRTSGRNEQFF
D gene: -; J gene: TRBJ1-1; V gene: TRBV6-1; CDR3 DNA: TGTGCCAGCAGTATACAGGGAGCTGAAGCTTTCTTT; CDR3 protein: CASSIQGAEAFF
D gene: TRBD1; J gene: TRBJ1-1; V gene: TRBV2; CDR3 DNA: TGTGCCAGCAGTGTATCCGAAGTTAGACAGGGCAGTTGGACTGAAGCTTTCTTT; CDR3 protein: CASSVSEVRQGSWTEAFF
D gene: -; J gene: TRBJ1-2; V gene: TRBV4-1; CDR3 DNA: TGCGCCAGCAGCCAAGAACCATCGGCGGAGAGGGGCTACACCTTC; CDR3 protein: CASSQEPSAERGYTF
D gene: TRBD1; J gene: TRBJ2-7; V gene: TRBV5-6; CDR3 DNA: TGTGCCAGCAGCTTGTGGGACAGGACGGACTACGAGCAGTACTTC; CDR3 protein: CASSLWDRTDYEQYF
D gene: -; J gene: TRBJ1-6; V gene: TRBV5-6; CDR3 DNA: TGTGCCAGCACCCCGGGAGGCGATTCACCCCTCCACTTT; CDR3 protein: CASTPGGDSPLHF
D gene: -; J gene: TRBJ2-5; V gene: TRBV9; CDR3 DNA: TGTGCCAGCAGCGGATCACAGGGCGGGGAGACCCAGTACTTC; CDR3 protein: CASSGSQGGETQYF
D gene: TRBD2; J gene: TRBJ2-4; V gene: TRBV5-5; CDR3 DNA: TGTGCCAGCAGTTACCGACTAGCGGGAGTGTACATTCAGTACTTC; CDR3 protein: CASSYRLAGVYIQYF
D gene: TRBD1; J gene: TRBJ2-1; V gene: TRBV5-1; CDR3 DNA: TGCGCCAGCAGCTCCAGGGGGCCTTACAATGAGCAGTTCTTC; CDR3 protein: CASSSRGPYNEQFF
D gene: TRBD2; J gene: TRBJ2-1; V gene: TRBV9; CDR3 DNA: TGTGCCAGCAGCGTAAGCCTAGCGGACTACAATGAGCAGTTCTTC; CDR3 protein: CASSVSLADYNEQFF
D gene: -; J gene: TRBJ1-4; V gene: TRBV2; CDR3 DNA: TGTGCCAGCACGAGACAGCCCGCTGAAAAACTGTTTTTT; CDR3 protein: CASTRQPAEKLFF
D gene: -; J gene: TRBJ1-2; V gene: TRBV10-3; CDR3 DNA: TGTGCCATCAGTGAAGGAGGATGGGATGGCTACACCTTC; CDR3 protein: CAISEGGWDGYTF